Sequencing of this T cell receptor (beta chain) was carried out in a study of shared clonotypes between healthy human individuals. Profiled with immunoSEQ multiplex PCR; TCRdb holds only in-frame clones, not every one. This table holds over 95,000 clones, approximately 44% found once. Germline CDR1 reads SGHVS; CDR2 reads FQNEAQ. CDR3 length: 14 residues. Trimming stripped 0 bases from V and 4 bases from J, with 9 bases between. Participating donors were healthy, HIV-negative adults free of recent acute infections or vaccinations. The sequence derives from a woman aged 40-49 years in good health. Some clones in this sample may be carry-over from other donors' samples. The gene calls are TRBV7-8 and TRBJ1-2; tentative D call: TRBD1 (5 bases). Input material: PBMCs. The CDR3 bases are TGTGCCAGCAGCTTAGCTTTGGGGGTCTATGGCTACACCTTC. Translated, it gives CASSLALGVYGYTF.